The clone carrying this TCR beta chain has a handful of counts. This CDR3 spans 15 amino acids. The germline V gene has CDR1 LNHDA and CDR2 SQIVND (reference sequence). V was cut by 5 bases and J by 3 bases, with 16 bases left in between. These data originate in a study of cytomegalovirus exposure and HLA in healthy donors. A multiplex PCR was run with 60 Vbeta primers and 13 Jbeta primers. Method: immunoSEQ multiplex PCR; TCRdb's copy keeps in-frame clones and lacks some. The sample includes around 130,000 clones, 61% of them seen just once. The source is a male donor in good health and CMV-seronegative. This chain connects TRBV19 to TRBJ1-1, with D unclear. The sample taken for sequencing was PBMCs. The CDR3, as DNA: TGTGCCAGTAGTCTCCAGACACCCCTGGACACTGAAGCTTTCTTT. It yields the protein CASSLQTPLDTEAFF.